This is a list of T cell receptor beta chains from one sample in a study of cytomegalovirus exposure and HLA in healthy donors. Sequencing used immunoSEQ multiplex PCR; TCRdb keeps in-frame clones, though not all of them. The sample holds tens of thousands of clones. Sequencing input: PBMCs. Source of these receptors: a woman aged 60 to 75 in good health and CMV-seronegative. CDR3s include the opening cysteine and the closing phenylalanine or tryptophan. A D gene is named only where the DNA matches it firmly.

V gene	D gene	J gene	CDR3 protein	CDR3 DNA
TRBV28	.	TRBJ1-4	CASSPRGGIEKLFF	TGTGCCAGCAGCCCCCGCGGGGGAATAGAAAAACTGTTTTTT
TRBV2	.	TRBJ2-2	CAGSRDTGELFF	TGTGCCGGGAGCCGGGACACCGGGGAGCTGTTTTTT
TRBV4-1	TRBD2	TRBJ2-2	CASSPGLGAGELFF	TGCGCCAGCAGCCCGGGACTAGGGGCCGGGGAGCTGTTTTTT
TRBV28	TRBD1	TRBJ1-3	CASSATGQGYGNTIYF	TGTGCCAGCAGTGCGACGGGACAGGGGTACGGAAACACCATATATTTT
TRBV5-4	.	TRBJ1-1	CASSLGGVVNTEAFF	TGTGCCAGCAGCTTGGGGGGAGTCGTGAACACTGAAGCTTTCTTT
TRBV18	TRBD1	TRBJ2-7	CASSPRSRTGQAYEQYF	TGTGCCAGCTCACCACGCTCCCGGACAGGGCAGGCCTACGAGCAGTACTTC
TRBV28	TRBD1	TRBJ1-2	CAIQPDRTEGYTF	TGTGCCATCCAACCGGACAGGACTGAAGGCTACACCTTC
TRBV7-6	.	TRBJ2-3	CASSFIPGAQYF	TGTGCCAGCAGCTTTATACCCGGGGCGCAGTATTTT
TRBV18	TRBD2	TRBJ2-7	CASSPSIGLVGEQYF	TGTGCCAGCTCACCCTCAATTGGACTAGTTGGCGAGCAGTACTTC
TRBV5-1	TRBD2	TRBJ2-4	CASSLRGGAGEVPGDIQYF	TGCGCCAGCAGCTTGCGCGGGGGGGCGGGAGAGGTACCAGGAGACATTCAGTACTTC
TRBV4-3	TRBD1	TRBJ2-2	CASSQDQVSGTGSGELFF	TGCGCCAGCAGCCAAGATCAGGTCTCAGGGACAGGGTCCGGGGAGCTGTTTTTT
TRBV2	.	TRBJ1-1	CASSENMNTEAFF	TGTGCCAGCAGTGAAAACATGAACACTGAAGCTTTCTTT
TRBV11-1	.	TRBJ2-7	CASSQTGLTYEQYF	TGTGCCAGCAGCCAAACAGGGCTCACCTACGAGCAGTACTTC
TRBV2	.	TRBJ2-1	CASTRDEQFF	TGTGCCAGCACGAGGGATGAGCAGTTCTTC
TRBV28	TRBD1	TRBJ1-5	CASLSNGRGQQPQHF	TGTGCCAGCCTTTCAAACGGGAGGGGGCAACAGCCCCAGCATTTT
TRBV15	.	TRBJ2-2	CATSRKGAGELFF	TGTGCCACCAGCAGGAAGGGGGCCGGGGAGCTGTTTTTT
TRBV5-1	TRBD1	TRBJ2-1	CASSFSTGGMDEQFF	TGCGCCAGCAGCTTCTCGACAGGGGGCATGGATGAGCAGTTCTTC
TRBV9	.	TRBJ1-2	CASSVARNYGYTF	TGTGCCAGCAGCGTAGCCAGAAACTATGGCTACACCTTC
TRBV28	.	TRBJ2-3	CASSYGLRRPSTDTQYF	TGTGCCAGCAGTTACGGTCTACGGCGGCCAAGCACAGATACGCAGTATTTT
TRBV28	.	TRBJ2-3	CASSLAAAGLYTQYF	TGTGCCAGCAGTTTGGCGGCAGCCGGCTTATATACGCAGTATTTT
TRBV2	.	TRBJ2-7	CASSVGGTRRSEQYF	TGTGCCAGCAGTGTAGGCGGGACCAGACGTAGCGAGCAGTACTTC
TRBV25-1	.	TRBJ2-3	CASSEWGLDNTQYF	TGTGCCAGCAGTGAATGGGGACTTGATAATACGCAGTATTTT
TRBV9	TRBD1	TRBJ1-1	CASSPTELTGGPFF	TGTGCCAGCAGCCCTACCGAACTGACAGGGGGACCTTTCTTT